This TCR beta chain stems from a study of shared clonotypes between healthy human individuals. Deletions cut 2 bases from V and 4 bases from J, with 18 bases between. This CDR3 spans 17 amino acids. Germline V gene sequence: CDR1 KGHSH, CDR2 LQKENI. Clones were sequenced by immunoSEQ multiplex PCR, and TCRdb holds only the in-frame ones, with some missing. The profile shows 2 million to 2.5 million clones, 93% of them singletons. Material: naive CD4+ T cells from PBMCs. Stated subset: CD45RA+ positively selected. The sequence came from a young man in good health. Some clones in this sample may be carry-over from other donors' samples. The rearrangement links TRBV18 to TRBJ2-1, with D perhaps matching TRBD1 (6 bases). The CDR3 region is CASSPVQGPTRYNEQFF. In DNA, the CDR3 is TGTGCCAGCTCACCAGTGCAGGGGCCAACCAGATACAATGAGCAGTTCTTC.